Listed below are T cell receptor beta chains from one sample, sequenced in a study of cytomegalovirus exposure and HLA in healthy donors. Using immunoSEQ multiplex PCR, the repertoire was profiled, and TCRdb retains in-frame clones only, with some absent. Found here are roughly 120,000 clones, 55% to 65% of them singletons; the top ten hold roughly 10%. Input material: PBMCs. The receptor source for this set is a middle-aged woman in good health and CMV-seropositive. CDR3s include the opening cysteine and the closing phenylalanine or tryptophan. D genes are given only for firm matches. Not every row has a clone size; where given, it reads once, few, many or a size class.

D: NA; V: TRBV5-1; length: 14; J: TRBJ2-7; size: NA; DNA: TGCGCCAGCGGCGACAGTGCGTTCTCCTACGAGCAGTACTTC; CDR3: CASGDSAFSYEQYF
D: NA; V: TRBV5-5; length: 12; J: TRBJ2-1; size: NA; DNA: TGTGCCAGCAGCTCTCTAGCCACGTCGCAGTTCTTC; CDR3: CASSSLATSQFF
D: TRBD1; V: TRBV25-1; length: 14; J: TRBJ1-1; size: few; DNA: TGTGCCAGCAGGGACCGGACAGGGGCGCTGGAAGCTTTCTTT; CDR3: CASRDRTGALEAFF
D: TRBD2; V: TRBV4-1; length: 16; J: TRBJ2-7; size: few; DNA: TGCGCCAGCAGCCCAACGGGACTAGCGGGAGTGGGCGAGCAGTACTTC; CDR3: CASSPTGLAGVGEQYF
D: NA; V: TRBV9; length: 15; J: TRBJ1-3; size: NA; DNA: TGTGCCAGCAGCCAACAGGGCGACTCTGGAAACACCATATATTTT; CDR3: CASSQQGDSGNTIYF
D: TRBD2; V: TRBV7-2; length: 16; J: TRBJ2-5; size: NA; DNA: TGTGCCAGCAGCTTAGGAGGTGGGAGGGCCCGGGAGACCCAGTACTTC; CDR3: CASSLGGGRARETQYF
D: TRBD2; V: TRBV30; length: 15; J: TRBJ2-3; size: few; DNA: TGTGCCTGGACGGTTCCTAGCGGACTCACAGATACGCAGTATTTT; CDR3: CAWTVPSGLTDTQYF
D: NA; V: TRBV2; length: 14; J: TRBJ1-1; size: NA; DNA: TGTGCCAGCAGCTTAGGGGGAAGGGACACTGAAGCTTTCTTT; CDR3: CASSLGGRDTEAFF
D: TRBD2; V: TRBV4-2; length: 15; J: TRBJ2-3; size: few; DNA: TGTGCCAGCAGCTCGACTAGCGTCCTGACGGATACGCAGTATTTT; CDR3: CASSSTSVLTDTQYF
D: NA; V: TRBV6-4; length: 11; J: TRBJ1-1; size: few; DNA: TGTGCCAGCTCCTCCGGCACTGAAGCTTTCTTT; CDR3: CASSSGTEAFF
D: NA; V: TRBV5-1; length: 16; J: TRBJ2-1; size: NA; DNA: TGCGCCAGCAGCCTAAGCTTGCGGTCCAGTGACCATGAGCAGTTCTTC; CDR3: CASSLSLRSSDHEQFF
D: TRBD1; V: TRBV5-6; length: 17; J: TRBJ1-1; size: few; DNA: TGTGCCAGCAGCAAAGGACAGGGGCTGGGGGTGAACACTGAAGCTTTCTTT; CDR3: CASSKGQGLGVNTEAFF
D: NA; V: TRBV2; length: 15; J: TRBJ2-7; size: NA; DNA: TGTGCCAGCAGTGGAGGTCCAGGGTTCCAGTACGAGCAGTACTTC; CDR3: CASSGGPGFQYEQYF
D: NA; V: TRBV6-5; length: 12; J: TRBJ1-4; size: NA; DNA: TGTGCCAGCAGGGGCTCGAATGAAAAACTGTTTTTT; CDR3: CASRGSNEKLFF
D: NA; V: TRBV29-1; length: 14; J: TRBJ2-2; size: NA; DNA: TGCAGCGCCGAATCCAGCCGCGGGACCGGGGAGCTGTTTTTT; CDR3: CSAESSRGTGELFF
D: TRBD1; V: TRBV5-1; length: 15; J: TRBJ2-1; size: NA; DNA: TGCGCCAGCAGCCCGGGACAGGGAAAAGGCAATGAGCAGTTCTTC; CDR3: CASSPGQGKGNEQFF
D: NA; V: TRBV7-2; length: 15; J: TRBJ2-1; size: NA; DNA: TGTGCCAGCAGCTTAGCAGGGGGAACCTACAATGAGCAGTTCTTC; CDR3: CASSLAGGTYNEQFF
D: NA; V: TRBV7-6; length: 15; J: TRBJ2-1; size: NA; DNA: TGTGCCAGCAGCCGAGGGGACACCTCCTACAATGAGCAGTTCTTC; CDR3: CASSRGDTSYNEQFF
D: NA; V: TRBV5-1; length: 16; J: TRBJ2-7; size: NA; DNA: TGCGCCAGCCGACCTTATGGAGAGGCCCGCTCCTACGAGCAGTACTTC; CDR3: CASRPYGEARSYEQYF
D: NA; V: TRBV5-4; length: 12; J: TRBJ1-2; size: NA; DNA: TGTGCCAGCAGCCTCGGGGTTCGGGGCTACACCTTC; CDR3: CASSLGVRGYTF
D: NA; V: TRBV7-3; length: 15; J: TRBJ2-2; size: NA; DNA: TGTGCCAGCAGCTTAAGGAGCGCGAACACCGGGGAGCTGTTTTTT; CDR3: CASSLRSANTGELFF
D: NA; V: TRBV29-1; length: 11; J: TRBJ2-7; size: NA; DNA: TGCAGCGTTGTCGGTACCTACGAGCAGTACTTC; CDR3: CSVVGTYEQYF
D: NA; V: TRBV19; length: 14; J: TRBJ2-7; size: NA; DNA: TGTGCCAGTAGTCGAAACTCCGACACCTACGAGCAGTACTTC; CDR3: CASSRNSDTYEQYF
D: TRBD1; V: TRBV6-4; length: 14; J: TRBJ2-1; size: NA; DNA: TGTGCCAGCAGTGACGGGACAGGGGGCAATGAGCAGTTCTTC; CDR3: CASSDGTGGNEQFF
D: NA; V: TRBV9; length: 17; J: TRBJ1-1; size: NA; DNA: TGTGCCAGCAGCGTAGGCGGGGCGTGGGGTAGGGACACTGAAGCTTTCTTT; CDR3: CASSVGGAWGRDTEAFF
D: NA; V: TRBV4-1; length: 12; J: TRBJ2-3; size: NA; DNA: TGCGCCAGCAGCCCAGGCACAGATACGCAGTATTTT; CDR3: CASSPGTDTQYF